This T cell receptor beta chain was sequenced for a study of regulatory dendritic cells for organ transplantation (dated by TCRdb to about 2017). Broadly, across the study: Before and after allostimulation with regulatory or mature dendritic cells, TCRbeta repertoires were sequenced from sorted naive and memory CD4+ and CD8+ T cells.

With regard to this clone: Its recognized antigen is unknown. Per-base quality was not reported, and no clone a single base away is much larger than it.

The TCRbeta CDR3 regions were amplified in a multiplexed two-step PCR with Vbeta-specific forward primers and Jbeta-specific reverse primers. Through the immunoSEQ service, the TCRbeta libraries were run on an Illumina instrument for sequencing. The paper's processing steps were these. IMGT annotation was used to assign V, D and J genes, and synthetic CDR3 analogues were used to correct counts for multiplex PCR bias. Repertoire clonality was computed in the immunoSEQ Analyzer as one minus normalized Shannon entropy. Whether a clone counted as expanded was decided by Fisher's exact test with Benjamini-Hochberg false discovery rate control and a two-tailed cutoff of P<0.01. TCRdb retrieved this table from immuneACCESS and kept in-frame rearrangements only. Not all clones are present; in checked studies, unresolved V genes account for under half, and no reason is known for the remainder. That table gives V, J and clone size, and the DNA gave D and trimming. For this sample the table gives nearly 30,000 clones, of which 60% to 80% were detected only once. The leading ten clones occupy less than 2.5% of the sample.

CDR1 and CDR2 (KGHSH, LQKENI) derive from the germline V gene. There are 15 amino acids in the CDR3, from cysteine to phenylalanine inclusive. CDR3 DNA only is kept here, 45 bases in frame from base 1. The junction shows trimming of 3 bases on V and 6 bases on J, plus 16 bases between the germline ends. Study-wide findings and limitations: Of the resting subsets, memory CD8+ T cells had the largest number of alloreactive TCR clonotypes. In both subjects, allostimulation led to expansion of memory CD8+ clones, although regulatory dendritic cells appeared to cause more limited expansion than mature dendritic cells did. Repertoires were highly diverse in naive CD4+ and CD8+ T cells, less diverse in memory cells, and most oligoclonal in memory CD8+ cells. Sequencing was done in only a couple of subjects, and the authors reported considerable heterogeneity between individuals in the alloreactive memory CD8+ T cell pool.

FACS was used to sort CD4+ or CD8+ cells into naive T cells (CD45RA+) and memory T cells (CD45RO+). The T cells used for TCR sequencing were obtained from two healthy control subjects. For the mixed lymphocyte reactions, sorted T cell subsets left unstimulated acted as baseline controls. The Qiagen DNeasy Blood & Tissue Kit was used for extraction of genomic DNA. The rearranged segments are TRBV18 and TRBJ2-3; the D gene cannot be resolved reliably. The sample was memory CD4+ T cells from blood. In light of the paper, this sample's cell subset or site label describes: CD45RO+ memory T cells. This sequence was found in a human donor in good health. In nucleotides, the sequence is TGTGCCAGCTCACCGCTCGCGCCATTCAGGGATACGCAGTATTTT. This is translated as CASSPLAPFRDTQYF. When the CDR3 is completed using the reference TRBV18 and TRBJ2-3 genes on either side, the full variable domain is NAGVMQNPRHLVRRRGQEARLRCSPMKGHSHVYWYRQLPEEGLKFMVYLQKENIIDESGMPKERFSAEFPKEGPSILRIQQVVRGDSAAYFCASSPLAPFRDTQYFGPGTRLTVL.